A single sample gave rise to the 23 T cell receptor beta chains below, sequenced in a study of T cells after yellow fever vaccination. TCRdb fed the 5' RACE reads into MiXCR, producing one record per CDR3 protein. The sample yields around 350,000 distinct CDR3 sequences, around 6.5% seen once. The sample consisted of PBMCs, taken 5 days after the yellow fever booster vaccination. All receptors come from a man aged 25 to 40 who received the YFV17D yellow fever vaccine.

This chain uses TRBV2 with TRBJ2-7, with D hard to call. The CDR3 has 11 residues. The germline V gene has CDR1 SNHLY and CDR2 FYNNEI. V lost 5 bases to trimming and J lost 6 bases, with 8 bases between them. The CDR3 DNA follows: TGTGCCAGCAGTTCCCTAACCGAGCAGTACTTC. Amino acids: CASSSLTEQYF.

The sample holds a few counts of this clonotype. The chain combines TRBV7-2 with TRBJ2-1; TRBD1 might be the D (6 bases). Germline V gives CDR1 SGHTA, CDR2 FQGNSA. V lost 4 bases and J lost 4, with 8 bases in between. The CDR3 contains 13 residues. This CDR3 is CASSSTGYNEQFF. For the CDR3, the DNA is TGTGCCAGCAGCTCTACAGGGTACAATGAGCAGTTCTTC.

This clonotype was detected many times. This chain connects TRBV5-1 to TRBJ2-1; D gene ambiguous. The V end lost 0 bases, the J end lost 0 bases, and 7 bases lay between the germline ends. Germline V gene data show CDR1 as SGHRS and CDR2 as YFSETQ. This CDR3 region has 15 residues. In nucleotides, the CDR3 is TGCGCCAGCAGCTTGGCCGGGTACTCCTACAATGAGCAGTTCTTC. Protein: CASSLAGYSYNEQFF.

This clonotype was seen a few times. The gene calls are TRBV12-3 or TRBV12-4 and TRBJ2-7; D could derive from TRBD1 or TRBD2 (5 bases each). The CDR3 loop spans 14 amino acids. V lost 9 bases, J lost 3 bases, and 18 bases lay in between. CDR3 sequence reads: CASGGETDIYEQYF. The CDR3 DNA follows: TGTGCCAGTGGAGGAGAGACAGATATCTACGAGCAGTACTTC.

This clonotype appeared a few times. The V and J genes are TRBV29-1 and TRBJ2-1; 9 positions match TRBD1. This CDR3 is built from 14 residues. Per the germline V gene, CDR1 is SQVTM and CDR2 is ANQGSEA. V dropped 5 bases and J dropped 2; count of bases not matched to a gene: 4. The CDR3 loop reads CSVSGTGTYNEQFF. The DNA for the CDR3 is TGCAGCGTTTCCGGGACAGGGACCTACAATGAGCAGTTCTTC.

The V and J genes are TRBV3-1 and TRBJ2-7; 8 bases agree with TRBD1. V lost 5 bases, J lost 7 bases, and 7 bases stayed unmatched. Germline assignment: CDR1 LGHDT and CDR2 YNNKEL (reference sequence). This CDR3 contains 13 residues. This CDR3 is CASSSTGDSEQYF. The CDR3, as DNA: TGTGCCAGCAGCTCGACAGGGGACTCGGAGCAGTACTTC.

This clonotype was found many times. The chain has TRBV3-1 and TRBJ2-5; no firm D call. CDR3 size: 13 residues. Between the trimmed V and J ends, which lost 4 bases and 5 bases, there was a span of 11 bases. Germline lookup yields CDR1 LGHDT and CDR2 YNNKEL (reference sequence). CDR3 DNA: TGTGCCAGCAGCCCGGCGGACCCCGAGACCCAGTACTTC. Encoded protein: CASSPADPETQYF.

The sample holds a few counts of this clonotype. V and J are TRBV30 and TRBJ2-3, with D unclear. The germline V gene has CDR1 GTSNPN and CDR2 SVGIG (reference sequence). This CDR3 is built from 12 residues. Trimming took off 0 bases at V and 3 bases at J, with 4 bases between the two ends. CDR3 DNA: TGTGCCTGGAGTGTTAGGACAGATACGCAGTATTTT. It is translated as CAWSVRTDTQYF. The whole variable domain, remainder taken from reference TRBV30 and TRBJ2-3, is SQTIHQWPATLVQPVGSPLSLECTVEGTSNPNLYWYRQAAGRGLQLLFYSVGIGQISSEVPQNLSASRPQDRQFILSSKKLLLSDSGFYLCAWSVRTDTQYFGPGTRLTVL.

This clonotype was counted a few times. The chain has TRBV20-1 and TRBJ1-2; the match to TRBD1 covers 7 bases. In germline, CDR1 is DFQATT, CDR2 SNEGSKA (reference sequence). There are 14 residues in the CDR3. J lost 3 bases, V lost 0 bases, and 4 bases had no gene match. The CDR3 region has the DNA TGCAGTGCTAGAGATATGGGACAGCACTATGGCTACACCTTC. The encoded protein is CSARDMGQHYGYTF.

The chain combines TRBV6-5 with TRBJ2-7, with D possibly being TRBD1 (5 bases). V shed 0 bases and J shed 3 bases, with 9 bases lying between them. The CDR3 contains 14 residues. Germline assignment: CDR1 MNHEY and CDR2 SVGAGI. The CDR3 DNA reads TGTGCCAGCAGTTACTCGCGACAGAACTACGAGCAGTACTTC. Translated: CASSYSRQNYEQYF.

V usage is TRBV28 and J usage is TRBJ2-3; D remains unclear. This CDR3 has 12 residues. Trimming left V 6 bases short and J 7 bases short, with 11 bases between. Germline CDR1 MDHEN, CDR2 SYDVKM. In DNA form, the CDR3 reads TGTGCCAGCAGAACCCTAGAACATACGCAGTATTTT. Its protein product is CASRTLEHTQYF.

This chain uses TRBV19 with TRBJ2-2; 8 bases agree with TRBD2. J gave up 0 bases and V 2 bases, and 2 bases lay outside the gene matches. The CDR3 length is 16 residues. Germline V gene data show CDR1 as LNHDA and CDR2 as SQIVND (reference sequence). CDR3 region: CASSILAGTNTGELFF. CDR3 coding DNA: TGTGCCAGTAGTATACTAGCGGGTACGAACACCGGGGAGCTGTTTTTT. Full variable domain (missing parts from reference TRBV19 and TRBJ2-2): DGGITQSPKYLFRKEGQNVTLSCEQNLNHDAMYWYRQDPGQGLRLIYYSQIVNDFQKGDIAEGYSVSREKKESFPLTVTSAQKNPTAFYLCASSILAGTNTGELFFGEGSRLTVL.

This rearrangement joins TRBV7-2 to TRBJ2-3; D remains ambiguous. The V end was cut by 5 bases, the J end by 1 base, with 4 bases between. Germline loops: CDR1 SGHTA, CDR2 FQGNSA. The CDR3 has 12 amino acids. The CDR3 region has the DNA TGTGCCAGCAGCGATCGCACAGATACGCAGTATTTT. Its translation is CASSDRTDTQYF.

The CDR3 sequence: CASSSQRGTSGRPTDTQYF. In DNA form, the CDR3 reads TGTGCCAGCAGTTCACAGCGGGGGACTAGCGGGAGGCCCACAGATACGCAGTATTTT. The rearrangement joins TRBV27 to TRBJ2-3; the match to TRBD2 covers 15 bases. Germline CDR1 MNHEY, CDR2 SMNVEV (reference sequence). This CDR3 has 19 residues. After removal of 4 bases from V and 2 bases from J, the junction contained 10 bases not matched to a gene.

This clonotype was picked up a small number of times. The chain has TRBV12-3 or TRBV12-4 and TRBJ1-2; no definite D call. V lost 6 bases and J lost 5, with 13 bases in between. This CDR3 is built from 13 residues. CDR3 region: CASSTGSPYGYTF. The CDR3 DNA sequence: TGTGCCAGCAGCACCGGGTCGCCTTATGGCTACACCTTC.

There are a few counts of this clonotype. This chain links TRBV28 with TRBJ2-7, with no clear D. The CDR3 runs 12 residues. Germline V gene data show CDR1 as MDHEN and CDR2 as SYDVKM. V lost 7 bases to trimming and J lost 5 bases, with 12 bases between them. CDR3 in DNA: TGTGCCAGCACTAGGCTTTACGACGAGCAGTACTTC. Its protein product is CASTRLYDEQYF.

This clonotype was found a few times. The chain recombines TRBV5-1 with TRBJ2-7; 7 nucleotides agree with TRBD1. CDR1 and CDR2 from the germline V gene are SGHRS and YFSETQ. The CDR3 loop spans 14 amino acids. The trim removed 0 bases at V and 7 bases at J, leaving 7 bases unmatched. CDR3 coding DNA: TGCGCCAGCAGCTTGGAAGGGGGCCCTTGGGAGCAGTACTTC. Residues: CASSLEGGPWEQYF.

Concerning this clonotype: The CDR3 does not end in the conserved phenylalanine or tryptophan, so this is likely a read error. The V call is TRBV4-3, the J call TRBJ2-3; 9 bases match TRBD2. Germline V gene sequence: CDR1 LGHNA, CDR2 YSLEER. The CDR3 is 16 residues long. V gave up 1 base and J gave up 4 bases; unmatched junction bases: 6. CDR3: CASSQAAGGGADTQYS. The CDR3 DNA is TGCGCCAGCAGCCAAGCGGCGGGAGGGGGTGCAGATACGCAGTATTCT.

The genes are TRBV4-1 and TRBJ2-7, with 7 bases that match TRBD1. Germline trimming cut 4 bases from V and 6 bases from J; bases unmatched to any gene: 24. The CDR3 extends over 19 amino acids. The germline V gene encodes CDR1 MGHRA and CDR2 YSYEKL. The DNA for the CDR3 is TGCGCCAGCAGCCGCCTCACCTCTCTTCTACGGACAGGCCCGTCCGAGCAGTACTTC. Amino acids: CASSRLTSLLRTGPSEQYF.

This clonotype was seen repeatedly, ten times or more. V is TRBV29-1 and J is TRBJ2-1; 10 bases fit TRBD2. The CDR3 totals 15 residues. CDR1 and CDR2 from the germline V gene are SQVTM and ANQGSEA. Trimming removed 4 bases from V and 2 bases from J; junction bases left unmatched: 5. DNA of the CDR3: TGCAGCGTTGTTCCGAGCGGGAGGGCCTACAATGAGCAGTTCTTC. Residues: CSVVPSGRAYNEQFF.

The rearrangement uses TRBV14 and TRBJ2-3; D possibly corresponds to TRBD2 (6 bases). The CDR3 is 14 amino acids. Between the trimmed V and J ends, which lost 1 base and 7 bases, there was a span of 12 bases. Germline-derived CDR1 and CDR2 are SGHDN and FVKESK. The CDR3 spells CASSQAGVLHTQYF. The CDR3 DNA sequence: TGTGCCAGCAGCCAAGCGGGAGTGTTACATACGCAGTATTTT.

There are a few counts of this clonotype. The V call is TRBV7-2, the J call TRBJ2-7; 10 bases line up with TRBD2. Germline loops: CDR1 SGHTA, CDR2 FQGNSA. The CDR3 runs to 15 residues. J was trimmed by 6 bases and V by 1 base; bases with no gene match: 6. As DNA, the CDR3 is TGTGCCAGCAGCTTAGGGGGGGCTAGCGGGAGCGAGCAGTACTTC. It specifies CASSLGGASGSEQYF.

This clonotype was counted many times. The chain joins TRBV28 to TRBJ2-1; 12 bases line up with TRBD2. CDR3 length equals 14 residues. Germline V gene lookup returns CDR1 MDHEN and CDR2 SYDVKM. V was clipped by 1 base and J by 9 bases; unmatched bases: 1. DNA of the CDR3: TGTGCCAGCAGTTTATTACTAGCGGGAGGTGAGCAGTTCTTC. Its protein product is CASSLLLAGGEQFF.